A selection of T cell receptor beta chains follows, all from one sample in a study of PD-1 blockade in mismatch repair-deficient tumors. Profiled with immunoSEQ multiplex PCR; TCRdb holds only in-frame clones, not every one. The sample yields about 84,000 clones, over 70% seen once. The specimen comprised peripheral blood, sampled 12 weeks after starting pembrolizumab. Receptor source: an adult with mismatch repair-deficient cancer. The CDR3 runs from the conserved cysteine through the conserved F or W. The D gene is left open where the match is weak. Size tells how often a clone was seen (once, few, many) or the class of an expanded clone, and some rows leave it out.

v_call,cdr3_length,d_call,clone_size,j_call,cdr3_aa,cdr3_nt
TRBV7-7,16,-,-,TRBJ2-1,CASSLSMATGLVEQFF,TGTGCTAGCAGCCTTAGCATGGCCACCGGGTTAGTTGAGCAGTTCTTC
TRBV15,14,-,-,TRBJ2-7,CATSRDRQSYEQYF,TGTGCCACCAGCAGAGATCGACAAAGCTACGAGCAGTACTTC
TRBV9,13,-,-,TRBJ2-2,CASSVYSSGELFF,TGTGCCAGCAGCGTATACTCTTCCGGGGAGCTGTTTTTT
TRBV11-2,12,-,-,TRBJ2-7,CASSAPVGEQYF,TGTGCCAGCAGCGCTCCGGTTGGAGAGCAGTACTTC
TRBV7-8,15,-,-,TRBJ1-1,CASSFTGLMNTEAFF,TGTGCCAGCAGCTTCACGGGACTTATGAACACTGAAGCTTTCTTT
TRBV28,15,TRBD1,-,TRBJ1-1,CASQGGGRGNTEAFF,TGTGCCAGTCAGGGGGGAGGAAGGGGGAACACTGAAGCTTTCTTT
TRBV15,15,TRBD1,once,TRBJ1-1,CATSRAPDRETEAFF,TGTGCCACCAGCAGAGCTCCGGACAGGGAGACTGAAGCTTTCTTT
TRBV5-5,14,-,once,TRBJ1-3,CASSPGTAGDTIYF,TGTGCCAGCAGCCCCGGGACGGCCGGGGACACCATATATTTT
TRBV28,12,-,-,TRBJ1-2,CASSLQAYGYTF,TGTGCCAGCAGTTTACAGGCCTATGGCTACACCTTC
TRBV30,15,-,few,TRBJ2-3,CAWGGGFGSTDTQYF,TGTGCCTGGGGAGGGGGGTTCGGGAGCACAGATACGCAGTATTTT